The source of this T cell receptor (beta chain) is a study of shared clonotypes between healthy human individuals. J gave up 2 bases and V 2 bases, and 12 bases lay outside the gene matches. CDR3 length: 17 amino acids. Germline assignment: CDR1 SGHRS and CDR2 YFSETQ. Profiling relied on immunoSEQ multiplex PCR, and the TCRdb table lists in-frame clones only, not all of them. The sample lists some 2,000,000 clones; around 95% were seen once. The TCR comes from a man between 18 and 35 years old in good health. This rearrangement joins TRBV5-1 to TRBJ2-7; 8 nucleotides line up with TRBD1. The sample taken for sequencing was naive CD4+ T cells sorted from blood. Subset given: CD45RA+ positively selected. The CDR3 loop is CASSLGQGNRLTYEQYF. The DNA of the CDR3 is TGCGCCAGCAGCTTAGGACAGGGCAACCGTCTGACCTACGAGCAGTACTTC.